This is a list of T cell receptor beta chains from one sample in a study of T cell responses to AZD1222 COVID-19 vaccine. Clones were read by immunoSEQ multiplex PCR, and TCRdb kept only the in-frame ones, dropping some. The sample has about 110,000 clones, 88% seen once. The material was peripheral blood, obtained on day 0 of AZD1222 vaccination. All receptors come from an adult in good health. Each CDR3 is given with its conserved first and last residue. D genes are given only for firm matches. Rows give clone size only sometimes, using once, few, many, or a class for an expanded clone.

abundance: few
v_gene: TRBV10-1
d_gene: TRBD2
CDR3aa: CASSAWTSGFYNEQFF

abundance: once
v_gene: TRBV6-6
d_gene: TRBD1
CDR3aa: CASNHRGGRNEQFF

abundance: NA
v_gene: TRBV9
d_gene: TRBD2
CDR3aa: CASSVEVSGKLDTQYF

abundance: NA
v_gene: TRBV5-4
d_gene: TRBD1
CDR3aa: CASSLARQGAEQYF

abundance: NA
v_gene: TRBV15
d_gene: NA
CDR3aa: CATSRGSRLEQYF

abundance: NA
v_gene: TRBV7-9
d_gene: TRBD1
CDR3aa: CASSTGQVNSPLHF

abundance: NA
v_gene: TRBV6-2/TRBV6-3
d_gene: TRBD2
CDR3aa: CASSYNALAGVVGDEQFF

abundance: NA
v_gene: TRBV7-2
d_gene: NA
CDR3aa: CASSLAQGLIYEQYF

abundance: NA
v_gene: TRBV20-1
d_gene: NA
CDR3aa: CSASTRDGITDTQYF

abundance: once
v_gene: TRBV9
d_gene: TRBD2
CDR3aa: CASSVGSGGEYEQYF

abundance: NA
v_gene: TRBV7-3
d_gene: TRBD1
CDR3aa: CASSPDRGITGELFF

abundance: NA
v_gene: TRBV2
d_gene: NA
CDR3aa: CASSVGRGEQYF

abundance: NA
v_gene: TRBV28
d_gene: NA
CDR3aa: CASSLGGLNTEAFF

abundance: NA
v_gene: TRBV30
d_gene: TRBD2
CDR3aa: CAWRLLAGVAYEQYF

abundance: NA
v_gene: TRBV4-1
d_gene: TRBD2
CDR3aa: CASSQASGSSTDTQYF

abundance: once
v_gene: TRBV11-1
d_gene: NA
CDR3aa: CASSFGEGNEQFF

abundance: once
v_gene: TRBV11-2
d_gene: NA
CDR3aa: CASSSRLAKNIQYF

abundance: few
v_gene: TRBV4-3
d_gene: TRBD1
CDR3aa: CASSQGQGGRVYF